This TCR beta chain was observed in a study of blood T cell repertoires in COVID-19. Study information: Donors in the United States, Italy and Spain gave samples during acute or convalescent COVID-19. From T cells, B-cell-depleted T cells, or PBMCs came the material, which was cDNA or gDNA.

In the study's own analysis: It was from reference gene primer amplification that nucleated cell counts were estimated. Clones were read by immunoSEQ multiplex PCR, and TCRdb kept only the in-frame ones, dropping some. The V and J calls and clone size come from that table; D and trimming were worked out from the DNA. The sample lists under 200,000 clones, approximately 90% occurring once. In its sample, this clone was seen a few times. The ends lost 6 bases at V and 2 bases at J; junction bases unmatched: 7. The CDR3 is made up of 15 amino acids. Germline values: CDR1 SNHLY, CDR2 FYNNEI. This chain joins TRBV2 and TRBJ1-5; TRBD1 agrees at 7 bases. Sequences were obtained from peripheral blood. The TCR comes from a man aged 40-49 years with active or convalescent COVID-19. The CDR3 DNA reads TGTGCCAGCAGCTCGAACCAGGGGGGCAATCAGCCCCAGCATTTT. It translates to CASSSNQGGNQPQHF. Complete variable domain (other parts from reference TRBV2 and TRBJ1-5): EPEVTQTPSHQVTQMGQEVILRCVPISNHLYFYWYRQILGQKVEFLVSFYNNEISEKSEIFDDQFSVERPDGSNFTLKIRSTKLEDSAMYFCASSSNQGGNQPQHFGDGTRLSIL.